This entry lists 20 T cell receptor beta chains sequenced from one sample in a study of lymphopenia after photon versus proton radiotherapy (dated by TCRdb to the late 2010s). Library preparation employed the immunoSEQ multiplex PCR assay. Entries here come from immuneACCESS through TCRdb and include only in-frame sequences with V and J called. Some clones fail to appear in such tables; in the studies checked, an unresolved V gene covers under half of the shortfall, and the cause of the remainder is unknown. The sample records 30,000 to 40,000 clones, over 75% of which are singletons. Approximately 14% of the sample rests with the top ten. The specimen was peripheral blood, collected from a patient treated with proton-based radiotherapy. The source of these receptors is a woman aged 70-85 years with pancreatic cancer.

In its sample, this clone was seen a few times. The V gene is TRBV19, the J gene TRBJ2-7; D call uncertain. The CDR3 length is 13 residues. V lost 8 bases and J 0 bases, leaving 11 bases between the germline ends. Germline lookup yields CDR1 LNHDA and CDR2 SQIVND (reference sequence). The CDR3 DNA is TGTGCCAGTTCCCCGGTTCACTCCTACGAGCAGTACTTC. Residues: CASSPVHSYEQYF.

This clone was recorded only once. The J gene is TRBJ2-7, the V gene TRBV28; D ambiguous. This CDR3 contains 17 residues. CDR1 is MDHEN, CDR2 SYDVKM, per germline. V was clipped by 5 bases and J by 2 bases, with 22 bases between them. This chain's CDR3 is CASSKVAAASFPYEQYF. The CDR3 nucleotides are TGTGCCAGCAGTAAAGTTGCGGCAGCAAGCTTTCCCTACGAGCAGTACTTC.

V and J are TRBV14 and TRBJ2-3; the D gene is possibly TRBD2 (6 bases). Germline CDR1 SGHDN, CDR2 FVKESK. Trimming cost V 6 bases and J 1 base, with 20 bases left between them. The length of the CDR3 is 17 residues. The CDR3 protein is CASSQRGGPRGTDTQYF. The CDR3 DNA is TGTGCCAGCAGTCAAAGAGGAGGGCCGCGGGGCACAGATACGCAGTATTTT.

The rearrangement links TRBV19 to TRBJ1-2, with D perhaps TRBD1 (5 bases). CDR1 is LNHDA and CDR2 is SQIVND in the germline V gene (reference sequence). The V gene lost 4 bases and the J gene lost 5 bases, with 20 bases spanning the gap. The CDR3 sequence is 16 residues long. The DNA of the CDR3 is TGTGCCAGTAGTAAGTCAACATCAGGGTTCGGGTATGGCTACACCTTC. It yields the protein CASSKSTSGFGYGYTF. Full variable domain (outside the CDR3, taken from reference TRBV19 and TRBJ1-2): DGGITQSPKYLFRKEGQNVTLSCEQNLNHDAMYWYRQDPGQGLRLIYYSQIVNDFQKGDIAEGYSVSREKKESFPLTVTSAQKNPTAFYLCASSKSTSGFGYGYTFGSGTRLTVV.

The rearrangement uses TRBV7-2 and TRBJ2-3; 7 bases align to TRBD2. This CDR3 has 15 amino acids. Trimming cost V 0 bases and J 7 bases; bases outside gene matches: 7. Per germline, CDR1 SGHTA and CDR2 FQGNSA. Written as DNA, the CDR3 is TGTGCCAGCAGCTTAGCGGCGGGAGCCGGACATACGCAGTATTTT. Translation gives CASSLAAGAGHTQYF.

The chain carries TRBV6-5 and TRBJ1-1, with 8 nucleotides matching TRBD1. The CDR3 extends over 13 amino acids. With 5 bases clipped from V and 5 bases from J, the junction kept 4 bases outside the gene matches. Germline CDR1 reads MNHEY; CDR2 reads SVGAGI. The CDR3 spells CASSRQGTTEAFF. Here the CDR3 DNA reads TGTGCCAGCAGTCGACAGGGGACGACTGAAGCTTTCTTT.

This chain connects TRBV7-2 to TRBJ2-5; D perhaps matches TRBD1 (6 bases). Trimming took off 1 base at V and 5 bases at J, with 14 bases between the two ends. CDR1 is SGHTA, CDR2 FQGNSA, per germline. The CDR3 runs 15 residues. The CDR3 protein is CASSLEWAGVETQYF. The CDR3 DNA is TGTGCCAGCAGCTTAGAGTGGGCAGGGGTCGAGACCCAGTACTTC.

This chain uses TRBV5-1 with TRBJ2-7, with 8 bases fitting TRBD1. CDR1 and CDR2 from the germline V gene are SGHRS and YFSETQ. This CDR3 is 16 amino acids long. Unmatched junction bases numbered 12, after V lost 0 bases and J lost 7 bases. CDR3 bases: TGCGCCAGCAGCTTGGGTCCAGGGGGCTACCTCCGAGAGCAGTACTTC. Residues: CASSLGPGGYLREQYF.

The chain carries TRBV5-8 and TRBJ1-3; possible D gene TRBD1, 5 bases. CDR1 is SGHTS, CDR2 YDEGEE, per germline. V was cut by 2 bases and J by 1 base, with 10 bases left in between. The CDR3 contains 15 residues. Written as DNA, the CDR3 is TGTGCCAGCAGCTTCAACGGGGGATCTGGAAACACCATATATTTT. This translates into CASSFNGGSGNTIYF.

V gene TRBV6-1 combines with J gene TRBJ1-5; the match to TRBD1 covers 8 bases. The CDR3 covers 15 residues. Germline lookup yields CDR1 MNHNS and CDR2 SASEGT. The V and J ends lost 4 bases and 4 bases, in that order; junction bases with no gene match: 6. CDR3 bases: TGTGCCAGCAGTGGAGCCAGGGGGCTTAATCAGCCCCAGCATTTT. Translated, it gives CASSGARGLNQPQHF.

The count of this clone is one. The chain uses TRBV7-8 and TRBJ1-1; D remains ambiguous. There are 12 residues in the CDR3. Germline V lookup: CDR1 SGHVS, CDR2 FQNEAQ. V lost 1 base, J lost 11 bases, and 11 bases lay in between. The CDR3 bases are TGTGCCAGCAGCTTAGGTCCCCGGTCGGCTTTCTTT. Translated, it gives CASSLGPRSAFF.

This chain connects TRBV5-1 to TRBJ2-1; D possibly corresponds to TRBD1 (6 bases). The CDR3 covers 15 residues. CDR1 is SGHRS, CDR2 YFSETQ, per germline. Trimming pared 3 bases from V and 0 bases from J, leaving 10 bases between. CDR3 bases: TGCGCCAGCAGCTCCACAGGGCTCTCCTACAATGAGCAGTTCTTC. The encoded protein is CASSSTGLSYNEQFF. The whole variable domain, remainder taken from reference TRBV5-1 and TRBJ2-1, is KAGVTQTPRYLIKTRGQQVTLSCSPISGHRSVSWYQQTPGQGLQFLFEYFSETQRNKGNFPGRFSGRQFSNSRSEMNVSTLELGDSALYLCASSSTGLSYNEQFFGPGTRLTVL.

The V gene is TRBV18, the J gene TRBJ2-2; D gene unclear. V dropped 5 bases and J dropped 6 bases, with 4 bases sitting between them. The CDR3 sequence is 11 residues long. Germline CDR1 is KGHSH and CDR2 is LQKENI. This CDR3 reads CASSSSGELFF. CDR3 nucleotide sequence: TGTGCCAGCTCATCCTCCGGGGAGCTGTTTTTT.

This clone was observed once. This chain links TRBV10-3 with TRBJ1-1; D remains ambiguous. The CDR3 has 14 residues. The V and J ends lost 9 bases and 2 bases respectively, with 16 bases between them. The germline gives CDR1 ENHRY, CDR2 SYGVKD. The CDR3 spells CAMAPLEGNTEAFF. The DNA of the CDR3 is TGTGCCATGGCCCCCCTAGAAGGTAACACTGAAGCTTTCTTT.

In this sample, this clone turned up a few times. The rearrangement links TRBV25-1 to TRBJ1-6; tentatively, D is TRBD1 (5 bases). Trimming cost V 4 bases and J 10 bases, with 17 bases left between them. The CDR3 sequence is 15 residues long. Looked up from germline, CDR1 is MGHDK and CDR2 is SYGVNS. CDR3 sequence: CASSATGGVGSPLHF. CDR3 nucleotides: TGTGCCAGCAGTGCAACGGGGGGGGTAGGCTCACCCCTCCACTTT.

This clone was recorded once. This chain uses TRBV6-1 with TRBJ1-6; unclear D gene. The V end lost 2 bases, the J end lost 1 base, and 18 bases lay between the germline ends. The germline gives CDR1 MNHNS, CDR2 SASEGT. The CDR3 loop spans 19 amino acids. The CDR3, as DNA: TGTGCCAGCAGTGAATCCTTTGACGGGAGTGATTCCTATAATTCACCCCTCCACTTT. The encoded protein is CASSESFDGSDSYNSPLHF.

The J gene is TRBJ2-7, the V gene TRBV21-1; TRBD1 is the table's D call and was not checked against the DNA. TRBV21-1 constitutes a pseudogene. The CDR3 consists of 13 residues. The CDR3 DNA reads TGTGCCAGCAGCAGGGACAGAGTCTACGAGCAGTACTTC. It codes for CASSRDRVYEQYF.

This chain connects TRBV11-2 to TRBJ2-7, with 13 bases fitting TRBD2. V trimming: 9 bases; J trimming: 5 bases; junction bases outside the gene matches: 4. CDR1 and CDR2 (germline): SGHAT, FQNNGV. CDR3 length equals 13 residues. CDR3 nucleotides: TGTGCCAGTCGGACTAGCGGGAGAAACGAGCAGTACTTC. It is translated as CASRTSGRNEQYF.

The chain couples TRBV2 to TRBJ2-3; D may be TRBD1 or TRBD2 (5 bases each). V lost 7 bases to trimming and J lost 10 bases, with 12 bases between them. CDR3 length: 11 residues. CDR1 is SNHLY and CDR2 is FYNNEI in the germline V gene. This chain's CDR3 is CASTRGAAQYF. For the CDR3, the DNA is TGTGCCAGCACCCGGGGCGCAGCGCAGTATTTT.

The rearrangement links TRBV19 to TRBJ2-7; TRBD1 might be the D (6 bases). V lost 2 bases and J 1 base, leaving 9 bases between the germline ends. This CDR3 has 14 residues. Per germline, CDR1 LNHDA and CDR2 SQIVND (reference sequence). The CDR3 sequence is CASSITGFSYEQYF. DNA for the CDR3: TGTGCCAGTAGTATAACAGGGTTTTCCTACGAGCAGTACTTC.